This TCR beta chain was captured by sequencing in a study of blood T cell repertoires in COVID-19. Study background: Samples representing acute and convalescent COVID-19 were sourced from the United States, Italy and Spain. Nucleic acid was either cDNA or gDNA, and it came from T cells, B-cell-depleted T cells, or PBMCs.

Per the study methods: The assay estimated nucleated cells by amplifying reference gene primers. TCRdb keeps only in-frame clones here, not all; method: immunoSEQ multiplex PCR. V, J and clone size are taken as reported in that table, and D and trimming were inferred from the DNA itself. The sample includes about 240,000 clones, 81% of them seen just once. Those enrolled in Seattle joined during active infection and were followed longitudinally afterward. Trimming pared 2 bases from V and 7 bases from J, leaving 12 bases between. The CDR3 runs to 14 residues. Germline-derived CDR1 and CDR2 are SEHNR and FQNEAQ (reference sequence).

This TCR derives from an elderly woman with COVID-19, enrolled during active disease. The gene calls are TRBV7-9 and TRBJ1-3; weak D call: TRBD1 (6 bases). Sample: peripheral blood. CDR3 sequence: CASSLIDRMNTIYF. The CDR3 coding sequence is TGTGCCAGCAGCTTAATAGACAGGATGAACACCATATATTTT.